Shown below are 29 T cell receptor beta chains from a single sample sequenced in a study of molecular identifiers for immune sequencing clone quantification. TCRdb independently ran MiXCR on the PCR reads; one entry per CDR3 protein. This sample has 550,000 to 750,000 distinct CDR3 sequences, with just under 20% found just once. Sequencing was done on a sample of naive CD8+ T cells from blood, with Jurkat cell RNA spiked in. Stated subset: FACS-sorted CD8+CD4-CCR7+CD45RA+ naive T cells. Receptors originate from a human donor in good health. Some libraries in this study had Jurkat cell RNA spiked in.

The chain links TRBV10-2 to TRBJ2-2; TRBD2 is a possible D gene (5 bases). The CDR3 consists of 15 residues. Germline lookup yields CDR1 WSHSY and CDR2 SAAADI. Between the trimmed V and J ends, which lost 2 bases and 7 bases, there was a span of 14 bases. In nucleotides, the CDR3 is TGCGCCAGCAGTGAGGGTCGGGATATTGGCGGGGAGCTGTTTTTT. It specifies CASSEGRDIGGELFF.

Details on this clonotype: With a much larger clone just one base away, this may be a read error. The chain links TRBV28 to TRBJ2-2; D remains unclear. CDR1 MDHEN and CDR2 SYDVKM come from the germline V gene. V gave up 5 bases and J gave up 4 bases, with 11 bases separating them. The CDR3 extends over 14 amino acids. CDR3 bases: TGTGCCAGCAGTCACGCCGAGTTCACCGGGGAGCTGTTTTTT. It translates to CASSHAEFTGELFF.

Many counts were recorded for this clonotype. This rearrangement joins TRBV12-3 or TRBV12-4 to TRBJ1-1; perhaps TRBD1 as D (5 bases). V shed 6 bases and J shed 3 bases, with 11 bases lying between them. The CDR3 is made up of 13 amino acids. CDR3 DNA: TGTGCCAGCAGCGTATCAGGGTACACTGAAGCTTTCTTT. Translated: CASSVSGYTEAFF.

This clonotype showed up just once. Just one base apart from a much larger clone, this may be a read error. The chain uses TRBV2 and TRBJ2-3; 11 nucleotides agree with TRBD2. The ends lost 6 bases at V and 3 bases at J; junction bases unmatched: 20. Germline-derived CDR1 and CDR2 are SNHLY and FYNNEI. This CDR3 has 20 residues. CDR3 bases: TGTGCCAGCAGGGGTTGGGTAGCGGGAGGGTCCGAGAAGGTAACAGATACGCAGTATTTT. Protein sequence: CASRGWVAGGSEKVTDTQYF. Filled out from reference TRBV2 and TRBJ2-3, the complete variable domain reads EPEVTQTPSHQVTQMGQEVILRCVPISNHLYFYWYRQILGQKVEFLVSFYNNEISEKSEIFDDQFSVERPDGSNFTLKIRSTKLEDSAMYFCASRGWVAGGSEKVTDTQYFGPGTRLTVL.

The table lists this clonotype with many counts. This chain connects TRBV14 to TRBJ1-4, with D perhaps TRBD1 (6 bases). V was shortened by 2 bases and J by 5 bases, with 18 bases between the two germline ends. CDR1 and CDR2 (germline): SGHDN, FVKESK. There are 17 residues in the CDR3. The CDR3 coding sequence is TGTGCCAGCAGCCAATACCCTCGACAGGAAACGAATGAAAAACTGTTTTTT. This gives the protein CASSQYPRQETNEKLFF.

The sample holds a few counts of this clonotype. J is TRBJ2-1 and V is TRBV14; D gene ambiguous. Per germline, CDR1 SGHDN and CDR2 FVKESK. The CDR3 loop spans 13 amino acids. The V gene lost 4 bases and the J gene lost 7 bases, with 11 bases spanning the gap. The CDR3 sequence: CASSPYILNEQFF. In DNA form, the CDR3 reads TGTGCCAGCAGCCCATACATCCTAAATGAGCAGTTCTTC.

As concerns this clonotype: A read error may explain this, as a much larger clone is one base away. J is TRBJ1-1 and V is TRBV6-1, with D maybe TRBD1 (6 bases). Per germline, CDR1 MNHNS and CDR2 SASEGT. Trimming stripped 7 bases from V and 4 bases from J, with 13 bases between. The CDR3 extends over 13 amino acids. CDR3 in amino acids: CASIYWGPTEAFF. The CDR3 bases are TGTGCCAGCATATACTGGGGGCCCACTGAAGCTTTCTTT.

This clonotype was counted ten times or more. The V call is TRBV5-6, the J call TRBJ1-5, with TRBD1 as a possible D gene (6 bases). From germline, CDR1 is SGHDT and CDR2 YYEEEE. The CDR3 covers 14 residues. V was trimmed by 4 bases and J by 6 bases, leaving 14 bases between them. The CDR3 DNA reads as TGTGCCAGCAGCCTAAATACAGGGCGTCAGCCCCAGCATTTT. It is translated as CASSLNTGRQPQHF.

This clonotype was recorded at least ten times. The chain links TRBV7-2 to TRBJ2-1; D unclear. Germline V CDR1 and CDR2: SGHTA, FQGNSA. CDR3 length equals 15 residues. Trimming took off 5 bases at V and 3 bases at J, with 14 bases between the two ends. The CDR3 DNA reads TGTGCCAGCAGCCCAAGTCAATATTACTACAATGAGCAGTTCTTC. It translates to CASSPSQYYYNEQFF.

This clonotype turned up a few times. Written as DNA, the CDR3 is TGTGCCACCAGCAGAGGCCAGGGCGCCAAATCACCCCTCCACTTT. Protein product: CATSRGQGAKSPLHF. The chain is built from TRBV15 and TRBJ1-6; TRBD1 might be the D (5 bases). The CDR3 contains 15 residues. From germline, CDR1 is LNHNV and CDR2 YYDKDF (reference sequence). V was cut by 1 base and J by 10 bases, with 14 bases left in between.

As regards this clonotype: A read error is possible here, since a much larger clone lies one base away. The conserved closing phenylalanine or tryptophan is absent in this CDR3, likely reflecting a read error. This chain connects TRBV5-3 to TRBJ1-1; D ambiguous. TRBV5-3 is designated an ORF whose function remains uncertain. The CDR3 has 13 residues. This CDR3 reads CASSLGPEPEAFL. DNA for the CDR3: TGTGCCAGCAGCTTGGGTCCCGAGCCTGAAGCTTTCCTT.

This clonotype was recorded many times. V gene TRBV7-6 combines with J gene TRBJ2-7; a possible D gene is TRBD2 (7 bases). Germline loops: CDR1 SGHVS, CDR2 FNYEAQ. V was trimmed by 8 bases and J by 5 bases, leaving 10 bases between them. The CDR3 is made up of 11 amino acids. CDR3 in amino acids: CASGGADEQYF. CDR3 sequence (DNA): TGTGCCAGCGGGGGGGCGGACGAGCAGTACTTC.

This clonotype was found a few times. A much larger clone differs from this one at a single base, so this may be a read error. The chain links TRBV14 to TRBJ2-7; D is undetermined. The CDR3 is 14 amino acids. Trimming pared 4 bases from V and 0 bases from J, leaving 10 bases between. The germline V gene encodes CDR1 SGHDN and CDR2 FVKESK. The CDR3 sequence is CASSPTTSSYEQYF. The CDR3 DNA sequence: TGTGCCAGCAGCCCCACGACGAGCTCCTACGAGCAGTACTTC. The full variable domain, with the rest looked up from reference TRBV14 and TRBJ2-7, is EAGVTQFPSHSVIEKGQTVTLRCDPISGHDNLYWYRRVMGKEIKFLLHFVKESKQDESGMPNNRFLAERTGGTYSTLKVQPAELEDSGVYFCASSPTTSSYEQYFGPGTRLTVT.

This clonotype appeared many times. The chain is built from TRBV27 and TRBJ2-1, with D perhaps TRBD1 (6 bases). Germline values: CDR1 MNHEY, CDR2 SMNVEV (reference sequence). The CDR3 totals 15 residues. Trimming left V 0 bases short and J 2 bases short, with 8 bases between. This CDR3 is CASSLSNRAYNEQFF. The CDR3 bases are TGTGCCAGCAGTTTATCCAACAGGGCCTACAATGAGCAGTTCTTC.

This chain uses TRBV20-1 with TRBJ2-4; D remains unclear. V shed 6 bases and J shed 10 bases, with 13 bases lying between them. Germline V gene sequence: CDR1 DFQATT, CDR2 SNEGSKA (reference sequence). This CDR3 comprises 11 residues. The CDR3 region is CSAKDIVIQYF. The CDR3 DNA reads TGCAGTGCAAAAGACATCGTAATTCAGTACTTC.

As for this clonotype: The limits of the CDR3 on the DNA are not certain, so only TCRdb's listed CDR3 is given. This CDR3 reads CASSHGRGRPGSCFF. The chain is built from TRBV23-1 and TRBJ2-2; no DNA check was done on the table's D call, TRBD1. TRBV23-1 is identified as an open reading frame with a role that is uncertain. The CDR3 has 15 amino acids, counting both end residues.

The genes are TRBV10-3 and TRBJ1-2; D gene unclear. The CDR3 runs 16 residues. CDR1 and CDR2 (germline): ENHRY, SYGVKD. V lost 4 bases and J lost 6, with 21 bases in between. CDR3 coding DNA: TGTGCCATCAGTGCAGGCGTCCAGAGATGGGAAGATGGCTACACCTTC. Residues: CAISAGVQRWEDGYTF.

The V gene is TRBV27, the J gene TRBJ2-7, with 10 bases fitting TRBD2. The germline CDR1 and CDR2 sequences are MNHEY and SMNVEV (reference sequence). The CDR3 consists of 16 residues. V gave up 6 bases and J gave up 2 bases; unmatched junction bases: 10. The chain's CDR3 is CASSSSSGSIPYEQYF. CDR3 in DNA: TGTGCCAGCAGCTCGTCTAGCGGGAGTATACCCTACGAGCAGTACTTC.

This clonotype was picked up a small number of times. The rearrangement joins TRBV27 to TRBJ1-2; 8 bases align to TRBD1. In germline, CDR1 is MNHEY, CDR2 SMNVEV (reference sequence). V lost 2 bases, J lost 5 bases, and 7 bases stayed unmatched. The CDR3 is 15 residues long. In DNA form, the CDR3 reads TGTGCCAGCAGTTTAAAATCGAACAGGGGGTATGGCTACACCTTC. This codes for CASSLKSNRGYGYTF.

This clonotype was seen a few times. V usage is TRBV7-2 and J usage is TRBJ2-4; tentatively, D is TRBD2 (5 bases). Germline V lookup: CDR1 SGHTA, CDR2 FQGNSA. The CDR3 extends over 15 amino acids. V was cut by 5 bases and J by 0 bases, with 11 bases left in between. The CDR3 region is CASSPFAGAKNIQYF. CDR3 nucleotide sequence: TGTGCCAGCAGCCCCTTTGCGGGAGCCAAAAACATTCAGTACTTC.

This clonotype was counted a few times. One base away lies a much larger clone, so this may be a sequencing read error. The chain links TRBV2 to TRBJ1-5, with D hard to call. The germline V gene encodes CDR1 SNHLY and CDR2 FYNNEI. V lost 6 bases, J lost 0 bases, and 24 bases lay in between. The CDR3 loop spans 19 amino acids. The CDR3 here is CASRAFLDGSFYSNQPQHF. As DNA, the CDR3 is TGTGCCAGCAGGGCATTCTTGGACGGGTCTTTTTATAGCAATCAGCCCCAGCATTTT.

This clonotype was detected ten times or more. V is TRBV7-2 and J is TRBJ2-3; 8 bases match TRBD2. The CDR3 covers 18 residues. V trimming: 1 base; J trimming: 0 bases; junction bases outside the gene matches: 9. CDR1 and CDR2 (germline): SGHTA, FQGNSA. The CDR3 spells CASSLDYAVAGSTDTQYF. The DNA for the CDR3 is TGTGCCAGCAGCTTAGATTACGCAGTAGCGGGGAGCACAGATACGCAGTATTTT.

CDR3 sequence (DNA): TGTGCCAGCAGCCAATACGACGGATTTAATGAAAAACTGTTTTTT. Amino acids: CASSQYDGFNEKLFF. The chain combines TRBV3-1 with TRBJ1-4, with D uncertain. This CDR3 is built from 15 residues. Germline CDR1 LGHDT, CDR2 YNNKEL (reference sequence). Trimming pared 2 bases from V and 4 bases from J, leaving 11 bases between.

Many counts were recorded for this clonotype. The chain combines TRBV28 with TRBJ2-3; 9 nucleotides line up with TRBD1. The CDR3 is 17 residues long. V dropped 5 bases and J dropped 0; count of bases not matched to a gene: 9. Germline values: CDR1 MDHEN, CDR2 SYDVKM. The CDR3 region is CASSTTTGGVSTDTQYF. The CDR3 nucleotides are TGTGCCAGCAGTACCACTACAGGGGGCGTTAGCACAGATACGCAGTATTTT.

Worth noting for this clonotype: The CDR3 end shows no conserved phenylalanine or tryptophan, and so a read error is likely. CDR3 residues: CASSEGGTRRTEAFL. The CDR3 bases are TGTGCCAGCAGTGAAGGGGGTACCCGGAGGACTGAAGCTTTCCTT. This chain connects TRBV2 to TRBJ1-1; D gene unclear. Between the trimmed V and J ends, which lost 1 base and 5 bases, there was a span of 14 bases. The CDR3 is 15 residues long. Germline-derived CDR1 and CDR2 are SNHLY and FYNNEI.

As regards this clonotype: The missing conserved phenylalanine or tryptophan at the end of this CDR3 makes a read error likely. The chain recombines TRBV27 with TRBJ2-3; a weak D match, TRBD2 (5 bases). Germline V CDR1 and CDR2: MNHEY, SMNVEV (reference sequence). This CDR3 contains 14 residues. With 3 bases removed from V and 2 bases from J, the gap between germline ends came to 9 bases. CDR3: CASSLAGLTDTQYL. The CDR3 DNA reads as TGTGCCAGCAGTTTGGCGGGCCTCACAGATACGCAGTATCTT.

A note on this clonotype: This may arise from a read error, as a much more abundant clone is one base away. The chain employs TRBV5-1 and TRBJ2-1; maybe TRBD2 (7 bases). The CDR3 is made up of 13 amino acids. CDR1 SGHRS and CDR2 YFSETQ come from the germline V gene. The CDR3 DNA reads as TGCGCCAGCAGCCCCCGGGGGGCGAGTGAGCAGTGCTTC. As protein: CASSPRGASEQCF. Complete variable domain (other parts from reference TRBV5-1 and TRBJ2-1): KAGVTQTPRYLIKTRGQQVTLSCSPISGHRSVSWYQQTPGQGLQFLFEYFSETQRNKGNFPGRFSGRQFSNSRSEMNVSTLELGDSALYLCASSPRGASEQCFGPGTRLTVL.

This clonotype was detected only a few times. In nucleotides, the CDR3 is TGCAGTGCTAGAGATTTCCTAGCGCAAGCCTACGAGCAGTACTTC. It specifies CSARDFLAQAYEQYF. V and J are TRBV20-1 and TRBJ2-7; tentatively, D is TRBD2 (6 bases). This CDR3 comprises 15 residues. Germline V gene lookup returns CDR1 DFQATT and CDR2 SNEGSKA (reference sequence). The ends were cut back, 0 bases at V and 2 bases at J, with 14 bases in the middle.

In its sample, this clonotype was seen many times. This chain uses TRBV4-1 with TRBJ2-1; either TRBD1 or TRBD2 may fit D (5 bases each). CDR1 and CDR2 (germline): MGHRA, YSYEKL. The CDR3 sequence is 14 residues long. With 0 bases removed from V and 9 bases from J, the gap between germline ends came to 12 bases. CDR3 in DNA: TGCGCCAGCAGCCAAGATCGGGGCTATGTTGAGCAGTTCTTC. Protein: CASSQDRGYVEQFF.